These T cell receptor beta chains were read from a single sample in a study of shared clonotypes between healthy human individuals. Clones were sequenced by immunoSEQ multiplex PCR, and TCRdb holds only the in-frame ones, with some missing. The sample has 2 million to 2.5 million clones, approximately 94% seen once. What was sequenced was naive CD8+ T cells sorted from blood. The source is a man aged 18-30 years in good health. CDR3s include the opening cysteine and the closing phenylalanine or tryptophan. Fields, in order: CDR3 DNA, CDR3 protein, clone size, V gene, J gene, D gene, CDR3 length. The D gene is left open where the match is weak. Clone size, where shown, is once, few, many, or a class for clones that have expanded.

cdr3_nt: TGTGCCAGCAGCTTCGACACTGAAGCTTTCTTT
cdr3_aa: CASSFDTEAFF
clone_size: -
v_call: TRBV7-9
j_call: TRBJ1-1
d_call: -
cdr3_length: 11

cdr3_nt: TGCGCCAGCAGCGGAGGGACAGTCTTCACCTACGAGCAGTACTTC
cdr3_aa: CASSGGTVFTYEQYF
clone_size: -
v_call: TRBV5-1
j_call: TRBJ2-7
d_call: -
cdr3_length: 15

cdr3_nt: TGTGCCAGCTCACCATCCCCAGGGGCTGAGTCTATGGATTCACCCCTCCACTTT
cdr3_aa: CASSPSPGAESMDSPLHF
clone_size: -
v_call: TRBV18
j_call: TRBJ1-6
d_call: -
cdr3_length: 18

cdr3_nt: TGTGCCTGGAGTGTCGTGGGCGCTGGACAGCCCCAGCATTTT
cdr3_aa: CAWSVVGAGQPQHF
clone_size: few
v_call: TRBV30
j_call: TRBJ1-5
d_call: -
cdr3_length: 14

cdr3_nt: TGTGCCAGCAGTTACGGGGAGGTTATCTCCTACGAGCAGTACTTC
cdr3_aa: CASSYGEVISYEQYF
clone_size: -
v_call: TRBV6-6
j_call: TRBJ2-7
d_call: -
cdr3_length: 15

cdr3_nt: TGTGCCAGCAGCGGAGGACAGGGATATTCACCCCTCCACTTT
cdr3_aa: CASSGGQGYSPLHF
clone_size: -
v_call: TRBV9
j_call: TRBJ1-6
d_call: TRBD1
cdr3_length: 14

cdr3_nt: TGTGCCAGCAGCGTAGGAGGAGGGATCAGCACTGAAGCTTTCTTT
cdr3_aa: CASSVGGGISTEAFF
clone_size: -
v_call: TRBV9
j_call: TRBJ1-1
d_call: -
cdr3_length: 15

cdr3_nt: TGTGCCAGCAGCATTACGGCGGGACAGCGCTACGAGCAGTACTTC
cdr3_aa: CASSITAGQRYEQYF
clone_size: -
v_call: TRBV13
j_call: TRBJ2-7
d_call: -
cdr3_length: 15

cdr3_nt: TGTGCCTGGAGTGTATCAACTTGGGAGCAGTACTTC
cdr3_aa: CAWSVSTWEQYF
clone_size: -
v_call: TRBV30
j_call: TRBJ2-7
d_call: -
cdr3_length: 12

cdr3_nt: TGTGCCAGCAGCGCCGGAGACTCTGGAAACACCATATATTTT
cdr3_aa: CASSAGDSGNTIYF
clone_size: -
v_call: TRBV9
j_call: TRBJ1-3
d_call: -
cdr3_length: 14

cdr3_nt: TGCGCCAGCAGCCACCCCGGGGCGGGCAATCAGCCCCAGCATTTT
cdr3_aa: CASSHPGAGNQPQHF
clone_size: few
v_call: TRBV4-1
j_call: TRBJ1-5
d_call: -
cdr3_length: 15

cdr3_nt: TGTGCCAGCAGCACGACAGGCGCCTACGAGCAGTACTTC
cdr3_aa: CASSTTGAYEQYF
clone_size: -
v_call: TRBV5-6
j_call: TRBJ2-7
d_call: -
cdr3_length: 13

cdr3_nt: TGTGCCAGCCGTTCCGGGACTGGCAGTAGAACTAGCACAGATACGCAGTATTTT
cdr3_aa: CASRSGTGSRTSTDTQYF
clone_size: -
v_call: TRBV27
j_call: TRBJ2-3
d_call: -
cdr3_length: 18

cdr3_nt: TGTGCCACCAGCAGAGGGACTGCGGACAGGCTGGGCACTGAAGCTTTCTTT
cdr3_aa: CATSRGTADRLGTEAFF
clone_size: -
v_call: TRBV15
j_call: TRBJ1-1
d_call: TRBD1
cdr3_length: 17

cdr3_nt: TGTGCCACGATGGGCAGGGTGGGCACCGGGGAGCTGTTTTTT
cdr3_aa: CATMGRVGTGELFF
clone_size: -
v_call: TRBV15
j_call: TRBJ2-2
d_call: -
cdr3_length: 14

cdr3_nt: TGTGCCAGCAGCGTAGGGACAGGGCGCACCTACGAGCAGTACTTC
cdr3_aa: CASSVGTGRTYEQYF
clone_size: -
v_call: TRBV9
j_call: TRBJ2-7
d_call: TRBD1
cdr3_length: 15

cdr3_nt: TGTGCTAGTGGTTTAGGGGCAGGAAACTCCTACGAGCAGTACTTC
cdr3_aa: CASGLGAGNSYEQYF
clone_size: -
v_call: TRBV12-5
j_call: TRBJ2-7
d_call: -
cdr3_length: 15

cdr3_nt: TGTGCCACGTGGGTAGCGGGAGGAACGCAGTATTTT
cdr3_aa: CATWVAGGTQYF
clone_size: -
v_call: TRBV11-2
j_call: TRBJ2-3
d_call: TRBD2
cdr3_length: 12

cdr3_nt: TGCGCCAGCAGCCCGGACAGGCGGAGCTCCTACGAGCAGTACTTC
cdr3_aa: CASSPDRRSSYEQYF
clone_size: -
v_call: TRBV4-3
j_call: TRBJ2-7
d_call: TRBD1
cdr3_length: 15

cdr3_nt: TGTGCCAGCAGCTTATCTTCCTACAATGAGCAGTTCTTC
cdr3_aa: CASSLSSYNEQFF
clone_size: -
v_call: TRBV7-9
j_call: TRBJ2-1
d_call: -
cdr3_length: 13

cdr3_nt: TGCGCCAGCAGCCAAGTAGGGACAGGGAAGAGCAATCAGCCCCAGCATTTT
cdr3_aa: CASSQVGTGKSNQPQHF
clone_size: -
v_call: TRBV4-1
j_call: TRBJ1-5
d_call: TRBD1
cdr3_length: 17

cdr3_nt: TGTGCCAGCAGTTATGACCCGACAGGGCGACCTTATGGCTACACCTTC
cdr3_aa: CASSYDPTGRPYGYTF
clone_size: -
v_call: TRBV6-6
j_call: TRBJ1-2
d_call: TRBD1
cdr3_length: 16

cdr3_nt: TGTGCCAGCCTGACAGGGGAAGGGACCCAGTACTTC
cdr3_aa: CASLTGEGTQYF
clone_size: -
v_call: TRBV28
j_call: TRBJ2-5
d_call: TRBD1
cdr3_length: 12

cdr3_nt: TGTGCCAGCAGCAAACCCCCCGGCGCCGGCCACTATGGCTACACCTTC
cdr3_aa: CASSKPPGAGHYGYTF
clone_size: -
v_call: TRBV5-6
j_call: TRBJ1-2
d_call: -
cdr3_length: 16

cdr3_nt: TGTGCCAGCAGTCCGTCGACTAGCGGGAGAGACAATGAGCAGTTCTTC
cdr3_aa: CASSPSTSGRDNEQFF
clone_size: -
v_call: TRBV27
j_call: TRBJ2-1
d_call: TRBD2
cdr3_length: 16

cdr3_nt: TGCGCCAGCAGCCAAGACTCGGGACTAGCGTACAATGAGCAGTTCTTC
cdr3_aa: CASSQDSGLAYNEQFF
clone_size: -
v_call: TRBV4-1
j_call: TRBJ2-1
d_call: TRBD2
cdr3_length: 16

cdr3_nt: TGTGCCTGGAGTGTACGGGGGACTGATCAGCCCCAGCATTTT
cdr3_aa: CAWSVRGTDQPQHF
clone_size: -
v_call: TRBV30
j_call: TRBJ1-5
d_call: -
cdr3_length: 14

cdr3_nt: TGTGCCAGCAGCTTAGGGGACCAGCGGTTCTTC
cdr3_aa: CASSLGDQRFF
clone_size: -
v_call: TRBV7-2
j_call: TRBJ2-1
d_call: -
cdr3_length: 11

cdr3_nt: TGTGCCAGCAGTGATTCAGGACAGACCTACGAGCAGTACTTC
cdr3_aa: CASSDSGQTYEQYF
clone_size: -
v_call: TRBV2
j_call: TRBJ2-7
d_call: -
cdr3_length: 14

cdr3_nt: TGTGCCAGCAGTTCTGAAAGTGGGCGCTTTTACAATGAGCAGTTCTTC
cdr3_aa: CASSSESGRFYNEQFF
clone_size: -
v_call: TRBV6-6
j_call: TRBJ2-1
d_call: -
cdr3_length: 16

cdr3_nt: TGCGCCAGCAGCCAAGTAGCAGACAGGGTGGAATCACCCCTCCACTTT
cdr3_aa: CASSQVADRVESPLHF
clone_size: -
v_call: TRBV4-1
j_call: TRBJ1-6
d_call: TRBD1
cdr3_length: 16

cdr3_nt: TGCGCCAGCAGCACGGAACAGGCCAGAGGGAGGGGTGAAAAACTGTTTTTT
cdr3_aa: CASSTEQARGRGEKLFF
clone_size: -
v_call: TRBV4-1
j_call: TRBJ1-4
d_call: -
cdr3_length: 17

cdr3_nt: TGTGCTAGTGGTTTGGTGGCGGCGACCCAAAATCAGCCCCAGCATTTT
cdr3_aa: CASGLVAATQNQPQHF
clone_size: once
v_call: TRBV12-5
j_call: TRBJ1-5
d_call: -
cdr3_length: 16

cdr3_nt: TGTGCCAGCAGCTTAAGGCCAGGAGCCTACAATGAGCAGTTCTTC
cdr3_aa: CASSLRPGAYNEQFF
clone_size: once
v_call: TRBV7-3
j_call: TRBJ2-1
d_call: -
cdr3_length: 15

cdr3_nt: TGCGCCAGCGGCGGCGGCAATGCCGACGAGCAGTACTTC
cdr3_aa: CASGGGNADEQYF
clone_size: -
v_call: TRBV10-1
j_call: TRBJ2-7
d_call: -
cdr3_length: 13

cdr3_nt: TGCGCCAGCAGCTTAGCGGGAGGTTATGACAATGAGCAGTTCTTC
cdr3_aa: CASSLAGGYDNEQFF
clone_size: -
v_call: TRBV5-1
j_call: TRBJ2-1
d_call: TRBD2
cdr3_length: 15

cdr3_nt: TGTGCCAGCAGTTACTCCGGGGGGCTGGACACTGAAGCTTTCTTT
cdr3_aa: CASSYSGGLDTEAFF
clone_size: once
v_call: TRBV6-5
j_call: TRBJ1-1
d_call: -
cdr3_length: 15

cdr3_nt: TGTGCCAGCAACGCGGGGTACTACGAGCAGTACTTC
cdr3_aa: CASNAGYYEQYF
clone_size: -
v_call: TRBV6-6
j_call: TRBJ2-7
d_call: -
cdr3_length: 12

cdr3_nt: TGTGCCAGCAGCTTGGCTTGGGGAGGAGCAGATGAGCAGTTCTTC
cdr3_aa: CASSLAWGGADEQFF
clone_size: once
v_call: TRBV5-5
j_call: TRBJ2-1
d_call: -
cdr3_length: 15

cdr3_nt: TGTGCCAGCAGCCAAGTCAACAACCCCACAGATACGCAGTATTTT
cdr3_aa: CASSQVNNPTDTQYF
clone_size: -
v_call: TRBV14
j_call: TRBJ2-3
d_call: -
cdr3_length: 15

cdr3_nt: TGCGCCAGCAGTTCTGAGGAGGGCTTGGGGGCAGAGACCCAGTACTTC
cdr3_aa: CASSSEEGLGAETQYF
clone_size: -
v_call: TRBV10-2
j_call: TRBJ2-5
d_call: -
cdr3_length: 16

cdr3_nt: TGTGCCAGCAGCCCCGGGACAGACGAGCAGTACTTC
cdr3_aa: CASSPGTDEQYF
clone_size: -
v_call: TRBV7-8
j_call: TRBJ2-7
d_call: TRBD1
cdr3_length: 12

cdr3_nt: TGTGCCAGCAGCTTTGCGAAGGATGAGCAGTTCTTC
cdr3_aa: CASSFAKDEQFF
clone_size: -
v_call: TRBV5-4
j_call: TRBJ2-1
d_call: -
cdr3_length: 12

cdr3_nt: TGTGCCACGGGACTAGTGACAGATACGCAGTATTTT
cdr3_aa: CATGLVTDTQYF
clone_size: -
v_call: TRBV5-4
j_call: TRBJ2-3
d_call: TRBD2
cdr3_length: 12

cdr3_nt: TGTGCCAGCAGCCCGGACCGGGGTCTGTACGAGCAGTACTTC
cdr3_aa: CASSPDRGLYEQYF
clone_size: -
v_call: TRBV11-2
j_call: TRBJ2-7
d_call: -
cdr3_length: 14

cdr3_nt: TGTGCCAGCAGTGAAACGGGACAGGGGGCTTACGAGCAGTACTTC
cdr3_aa: CASSETGQGAYEQYF
clone_size: -
v_call: TRBV2
j_call: TRBJ2-7
d_call: TRBD1
cdr3_length: 15

cdr3_nt: TGCGCCAGCAGCCAAGATCCGGGACATACCTACAATGAGCAGTTCTTC
cdr3_aa: CASSQDPGHTYNEQFF
clone_size: -
v_call: TRBV4-1
j_call: TRBJ2-1
d_call: -
cdr3_length: 16

cdr3_nt: TGTGCCAGTAGTTACACCGGGCCCCAATCCAATGAGCAGTTCTTC
cdr3_aa: CASSYTGPQSNEQFF
clone_size: -
v_call: TRBV19
j_call: TRBJ2-1
d_call: -
cdr3_length: 15

cdr3_nt: TGCGCCAGCAGCCAAGAGGACGGAGCTAACTATGGCTACACCTTC
cdr3_aa: CASSQEDGANYGYTF
clone_size: -
v_call: TRBV4-3
j_call: TRBJ1-2
d_call: -
cdr3_length: 15

cdr3_nt: TGTGCCAGCAGCGTTAGGGACAGCGGCTTCTACGAGCAGTACTTC
cdr3_aa: CASSVRDSGFYEQYF
clone_size: once
v_call: TRBV5-5
j_call: TRBJ2-7
d_call: TRBD1
cdr3_length: 15